This TCR beta chain was observed in a study of CD8+CD57+ T cells in acquired aplastic anemia. As for the study in general: Sorted CD4+ and CD8+ cells yielded about 3 ug of DNA on average. Reads per healthy sample averaged approximately 10 million (CD4+) and 11 million to 14 million (CD8+).

This clonotype was seen only a few times. Its antigen remains unidentified. It was genomic DNA that served as the template for profiling TCR beta VDJ and CDR3. MiXCR, run by TCRdb on the reads, gives a single entry per CDR3 protein. The sample contains some 170,000 distinct CDR3 sequences, around 40% of which appear only once. Germline lookup yields CDR1 LNHDA and CDR2 SQIVND (reference sequence). Trimming took off 8 bases at V and 0 bases at J, with 10 bases between the two ends. The CDR3 length is 13 residues. Study-level points and caveats: Between patients and controls, about 31 CD8+ CDR3 sequences were found in common. CD8+ Simpson's diversity showed no significant patient-control difference.

The chain recombines TRBV19 with TRBJ1-2; D unclear. Material for sequencing was sorted CD4+, CD8+, or CD8+CD57+ T cells (not recorded which) from PBMCs. The TCR comes from a human donor in good health. The DNA for the CDR3 is TGTGCCAGTTACTTCGGTACTAACTATGGCTACACCTTC. Translation gives CASYFGTNYGYTF.